This T cell receptor beta chain appears in the sequencing data of a study of spatial heterogeneity in lung cancer. At the level of the study: Tumor-region TCR transcript counts correlated strongly with a T cell module score from matched bulk RNA-seq. Whole-study findings and limits: Mutation counts in tumors were tracked by counts of expanded intratumoral alpha and beta TCRs.

Stated time point: sample taken at primary tumor resection. Unsorted tumor, nontumor lung tissue or cryopreserved PBMC supplied the whole RNA. Carried by each TCR cDNA molecule was a unique molecular identifier. TCRdb reanalysed the 5' RACE reads using MiXCR and keeps one entry per CDR3 protein. The table has approximately 18,000 distinct CDR3 sequences, approximately 5% seen once. Looked up from germline, CDR1 is SGHAT and CDR2 is FQNNGV. The germline V and J ends were trimmed by 6 bases and 4 bases, with 16 bases remaining between them. This CDR3 spans 15 amino acids. This clonotype is judged medium-sized (0.01 to 0.1%). Antigen specificity is unknown.

Sequenced material: lung tumor tissue, taken at surgery. V gene TRBV11-2 combines with J gene TRBJ2-1; D may be TRBD2 (6 bases). The sequence was obtained from a female donor with early-stage non-small cell lung cancer. Here the CDR3 reads CASSTGTQPYNEQFF. Here the CDR3 DNA reads TGTGCCAGCAGTACCGGGACTCAGCCTTACAATGAGCAGTTCTTC.